The text below deals with one T cell receptor (beta chain). This entry belongs to a study of blood T cell repertoires in COVID-19. At the level of the study: Samples of COVID-19 (acute and convalescent) were obtained from the United States, Italy and Spain. PBMCs, B-cell-depleted T cells, or T cells were the source of the cDNA or gDNA that made up the material.

As originally analysed: Estimation of nucleated cell counts relied on the amplification of reference gene primers. The protocol was immunoSEQ multiplex PCR, while the TCRdb copy is restricted to in-frame clones and leaves out a portion. The D gene and trimming were derived from the DNA, and the V and J assignments and clone size from that table. This table holds some 250,000 clones, around 88% found once. V lost 3 bases, J lost 5 bases, and 10 bases stayed unmatched. In germline, CDR1 is SGHRS, CDR2 YFSETQ. CDR3 length: 15 residues. The source of this sequence is a woman in her 30s who had recovered from COVID-19. This sequence joins TRBV5-1 and TRBJ2-5; the match to TRBD2 covers 7 bases. The sample taken for sequencing was peripheral blood. The CDR3 coding sequence is TGCGCCAGCAGCTCCTCCCCAACTAGCGAGGAGACCCAGTACTTC. This sequence encodes CASSSSPTSEETQYF.